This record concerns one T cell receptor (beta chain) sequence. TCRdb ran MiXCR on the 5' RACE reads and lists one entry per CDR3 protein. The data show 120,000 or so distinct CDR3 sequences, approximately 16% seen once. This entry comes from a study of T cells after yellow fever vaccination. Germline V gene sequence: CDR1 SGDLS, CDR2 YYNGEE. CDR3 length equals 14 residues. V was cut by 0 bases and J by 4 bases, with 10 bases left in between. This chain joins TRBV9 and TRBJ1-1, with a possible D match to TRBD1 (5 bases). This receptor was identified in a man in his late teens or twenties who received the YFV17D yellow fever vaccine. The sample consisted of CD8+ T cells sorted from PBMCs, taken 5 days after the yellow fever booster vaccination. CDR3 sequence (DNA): TGTGCCAGCAGCGTAGGTGTCGGGGGCACTGAAGCTTTCTTT. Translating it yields CASSVGVGGTEAFF.